This paragraph reports one TCR beta chain. In this sample, this clonotype turned up many times. No cognate antigen has been identified for it. Within one base of it there is no much larger clone, and no base qualities were kept. These data originate in a study of regulatory T cells in long-lasting Graves disease (dated by TCRdb to the early 2020s). For the study in its entirety: Patients with newly diagnosed Graves' disease had been on antithyroid drugs for under 3 months. Peripheral blood TCR sequencing and RNA sequencing compared persistent Graves' disease patients with newly diagnosed Graves' disease patients. The study was conducted in China and was registered as a clinical trial. A total of around 35 samples underwent TCR sequencing: around 13 from persistent and 20 from newly diagnosed Graves' disease patients. On the study overall, not on this receptor specifically: Because the primary lesion, thyroid tissue, could not be accessed, the study looked at peripheral blood alone. Only the TCR beta chain was sequenced and analyzed. The authors noted that the small sample size was a limitation that may lower accuracy. Persistent Graves' disease patients showed lower TCR Shannon entropy and fewer highly expanded clones than newly diagnosed patients, suggesting clonal expansion. More public clonotypes were shared among persistent patients (approximately 3,000) than among newly diagnosed patients (approximately 930).

The meaning of the sample's time point label: newly diagnosed GD, antithyroid drugs for less than 3 months. RNA was extracted from PBMCs in TRIzol for both TCR sequencing and RNA sequencing. The diagnosis of Graves' disease followed American Thyroid Association guidelines. Patients for the study were recruited at an endocrinology department in Xi'an, China. Each patient gave approximately 9.7 milliliters of peripheral blood, collected in an EDTA anticoagulant tube. Ficoll Paque Plus density gradient separation was used to isolate PBMCs, and no further T cell sorting was done. An Agilent 2100 Bioanalyzer and agarose gel were used to check RNA quality, while a NanoDrop 2000 measured RNA concentration. Libraries were constructed by multiplex PCR. For sequencing, an Illumina HiSeq 4000 was employed. iRepertoire HTBI primers and Arm-PCR amplification of CDR3 regions were used to construct TCR beta libraries. PCR products were gel purified before sequencing. In the paper's pipeline: Across samples, 60 to 70 TRBV and 15 or so TRBJ segments were identified and used for gene usage analysis of CDR3 amino acid clonotypes. Filtered high-quality paired reads were merged into contigs using COPE and FqMerger. Contigs were aligned with BLAST to IMGT TRBV, TRBD and TRBJ reference genes, and CDR3 was defined per IMGT. Highly expanded clones were defined as clonotypes with a frequency above 0.1%. Shannon entropy served as the measure of repertoire diversity, while the Gini coefficient captured V-J evenness. Public clonotypes were defined as clonotypes shared by more than one individual. TCRdb reprocessing: public reads trimmed at Q25 with fastp, clones called with MiXCR, in-frame beta chains kept. Identical CDR3 protein sequences are pooled into one entry, listed with their most common genes and DNA. None of the V and J calls come from the authors' own analysis; TCRdb made them. The table for this sample lists about 530,000 distinct CDR3 sequences; 15% to 20% of them were counted only once. The leading ten clones occupy 20% to 25% of the sample.

Another study also made use of these data, one on T cells in Graves' hyperthyroidism and ophthalmopathy. As noted in the second study: Graves' hyperthyroidism was defined as stable when no progression to ophthalmopathy occurred over 18 months of follow-up. Hyperthyroidism patients were newly diagnosed, with disease duration under 2 months, and aged 18 to 65 years. Patients with uncontrolled infections, other autoimmune diseases, pregnancy or lactation were excluded. Diagnoses were based on clinical symptoms, serum thyroxine and TRAb, thyroid ultrasound and orbital computed tomography. The first round of RT-PCR for the TCR CDR3 was performed with the HTBI primer set and the Qiagen OneStep RT-PCR kit. Most expanded thyroid clonotypes (frequency above 0.001) were also detected in blood, a finding suggesting that blood repertoires may reflect thyroid immune responses. A 13 V-J signature model separated ophthalmopathy from stable hyperthyroidism, with around 90% sensitivity and about 81% specificity in cross-validation and 80%/75% in testing. In validation, the model predicted progression to ophthalmopathy with about 71% sensitivity and 72% to 85% specificity, a median of approximately 6.5 months before onset. To identify TCR V-J signatures that set the groups apart, the researchers used a discovery cohort of 100 patients, made up of around 40 with Graves' ophthalmopathy and about 60 with stable Graves' hyperthyroidism. Prospective prediction of ophthalmopathy was tested in an independent validation cohort consisting of fewer than 20 hyperthyroidism patients and some 16 patients who later progressed to ophthalmopathy. The 85 to 100 discovery patients were randomly split 7:3 into training and test sets. In addition, the study compared T-cell repertoires in thyroid tissue and in blood from about 6 Graves' hyperthyroidism patients. Following sampling, methimazole starting at 30 mg daily was given to hyperthyroidism patients, and high-dose intravenous methylprednisolone was given to ophthalmopathy patients. Libraries were constructed in a second round of multiplex PCR, after which size selection and purification were performed. Paired-end sequencing of the libraries was performed with 100 bp reads on an Illumina HiSeq2000. SOAPnuke was used to process the raw data, throwing out any read that contained adapters or uncalled bases, had a mean Phred below 15, or lacked an exact constant-primer or identifier match. COPE v1.2.5 was used to merge high-quality paired reads, and clonotypes were defined as unique nucleotide sequences. MiTCR v1.1 was used to align clonotypes to the IMGT TRBV, TRBD and TRBJ reference segments. The analysis was restricted to V-J combinations with a frequency above 0.0001, which together covered 99% to 99.2% of the repertoires. A TCS score was defined as the ratio between F50 (clonal expansion) and ExV (chaos), using BLOSUM62-based TCRdist between CDR3 peptides within each V-J. Welch's t-statistics and random forest reduced 450 to 600 V-J features to 13, which were used in a naive Bayes classifier (R e1071). No statistical method was used to fix the sample size in advance, and group allocation was not hidden from the investigators. The paper reports TCR Vbeta CDR3 sequencing of about 140 peripheral blood samples: approximately 41 ophthalmopathy, fewer than 80 hyperthyroidism and approximately 17 progressor patients.

This receptor was identified in a woman aged 40-65 years with Graves disease. Donor details come from another sample of the same person, matched by shared clones. The sequencing used peripheral blood mononuclear cells (PBMCs), collected at new diagnosis, from a patient treated with antithyroid drugs.

The sequence in DNA is TGTGCCAGCAGCTCAAGAGGGGGAAGGGAGAACACTGAAGCTTTCTTT. It translates as CASSSRGGRENTEAFF. Recombination joined TRBV7-9 with TRBJ1-1; the D gene is possibly TRBD1, with 6 bases matching. The CDR3 contains 16 residues, cysteine and phenylalanine counted. This entry keeps only the CDR3 DNA: 48 bases, framed from base 1. The V and J ends are trimmed by 4 bases and 1 base, leaving 16 bases between them. CDR1 and CDR2 are drawn from the germline V gene (reference sequence): SEHNR, FQNEAQ.